The 26 T cell receptor beta chains presented below share a single source sample, sequenced in a study of T cell responses to AZD1222 COVID-19 vaccine. TCRdb keeps only in-frame clones here, not all; method: immunoSEQ multiplex PCR. The table lists some 130,000 clones, 85% to 95% of them singletons, with around 7.1% in the top ten. Sequenced here: peripheral blood, sampled 28 days after the second AZD1222 dose. These receptor sequences come from an adult who received the AZD1222 COVID-19 vaccine.

V is TRBV28 and J is TRBJ1-1; 7 bases are shared with TRBD1. This CDR3 has 15 amino acids. Germline values: CDR1 MDHEN, CDR2 SYDVKM. V trimming: 3 bases; J trimming: 3 bases; junction bases outside the gene matches: 7. DNA for the CDR3: TGTGCCAGCAGTTTGACCGTGACAGGGCACACTGAAGCTTTCTTT. Residues: CASSLTVTGHTEAFF. Drawing the rest from reference TRBV28 and TRBJ1-1, the complete variable domain is DVKVTQSSRYLVKRTGEKVFLECVQDMDHENMFWYRQDPGLGLRLIYFSYDVKMKEKGDIPEGYSVSREKKERFSLILESASTNQTSMYLCASSLTVTGHTEAFFGQGTRLTVV.

The rearrangement uses TRBV7-2 and TRBJ1-2, with D maybe TRBD1 (6 bases). CDR1 is SGHTA, CDR2 FQGNSA, per germline. V lost 3 bases and J lost 8, with 16 bases in between. This CDR3 is 14 amino acids long. This CDR3 reads CASSFGYRAEGYTF. For the CDR3, the DNA is TGTGCCAGCAGCTTCGGTTACAGGGCGGAGGGCTACACCTTC.

This chain links TRBV5-1 with TRBJ2-7, with D possibly matching TRBD1 (6 bases). Germline lookup yields CDR1 SGHRS and CDR2 YFSETQ. V lost 4 bases, J lost 3 bases, and 11 bases lay in between. The CDR3 extends over 13 amino acids. CDR3 loop: CASSIQQGYEQYF. CDR3 in DNA: TGCGCCAGCAGCATACAACAGGGCTACGAGCAGTACTTC.

V gene TRBV3-1 (or the pseudogene TRBV3-2) combines with J gene TRBJ2-7; 9 nucleotides line up with TRBD2. The CDR3 contains 14 residues. Germline V lookup: CDR1 LGHDT, CDR2 YNNKEL (reference sequence). The trim removed 8 bases at V and 5 bases at J, leaving 10 bases unmatched. This CDR3 reads CASLGGRGFDEQYF. Written as DNA, the CDR3 is TGTGCCAGCCTTGGCGGGAGGGGGTTCGACGAGCAGTACTTC.

This chain connects TRBV27 to TRBJ2-7, with 8 nucleotides matching TRBD2. From germline, CDR1 is MNHEY and CDR2 SMNVEV (reference sequence). Losses at the gene ends were 3 bases for V and 5 bases for J; bases not matched to a gene: 6. This CDR3 spans 14 amino acids. This CDR3 reads CASSLSRGVDEQYF. CDR3 DNA: TGTGCCAGCAGTTTGTCGCGGGGGGTCGACGAGCAGTACTTC.

This clone appeared a single time. V is TRBV10-3 and J is TRBJ1-2; D may be TRBD1 (5 bases). V was trimmed by 8 bases and J by 8 bases, leaving 9 bases between them. This CDR3 contains 10 residues. Looked up from germline, CDR1 is ENHRY and CDR2 is SYGVKD. CDR3 sequence reads: CAIGGNGYTF. In DNA, the CDR3 is TGTGCCATCGGGGGTAACGGCTACACCTTC.

The rearrangement links TRBV30 to TRBJ1-4, with D unresolved. CDR1 is GTSNPN, CDR2 SVGIG, per germline (reference sequence). The CDR3 length is 12 residues. V was shortened by 0 bases and J by 7 bases, with 6 bases between the two germline ends. For the CDR3, the DNA is TGTGCCTGGAGTGTAGAGGGTGAAAAACTGTTTTTT. This translates into CAWSVEGEKLFF. Full variable domain (missing parts from reference TRBV30 and TRBJ1-4): SQTIHQWPATLVQPVGSPLSLECTVEGTSNPNLYWYRQAAGRGLQLLFYSVGIGQISSEVPQNLSASRPQDRQFILSSKKLLLSDSGFYLCAWSVEGEKLFFGSGTQLSVL.

V gene TRBV29-1 combines with J gene TRBJ2-3; D is unresolved. The CDR3 totals 11 residues. Germline loops: CDR1 SQVTM, CDR2 ANQGSEA. V gave up 3 bases and J gave up 0 bases, with 1 base separating them. CDR3 sequence reads: CSVDSTDTQYF. DNA for the CDR3: TGCAGCGTTGACAGCACAGATACGCAGTATTTT.

The J gene is TRBJ2-1, the V gene TRBV11-3; no clear D gene. V lost 3 bases, J lost 7 bases, and 10 bases lay in between. CDR3 length equals 13 residues. Germline V gene data show CDR1 as SGHNT and CDR2 as YENEEA. This chain's CDR3 is CASSFGESNEQFF. CDR3 nucleotides: TGTGCCAGCAGCTTTGGGGAATCGAATGAGCAGTTCTTC.

This chain links TRBV5-5 with TRBJ2-5; the D is unclear. Germline V gene lookup returns CDR1 SGHKS and CDR2 YYEKEE (reference sequence). The CDR3 is 11 amino acids. The V gene lost 2 bases and the J gene lost 6 bases, with 5 bases spanning the gap. The CDR3 DNA is TGTGCCAGCAGCTTCGGACAGACCCAGTACTTC. This sequence encodes CASSFGQTQYF.

This chain links TRBV5-1 with TRBJ2-2, with D unclear. This CDR3 contains 14 residues. CDR1 and CDR2 (germline): SGHRS, YFSETQ. Trimming shortened V by 2 bases and J by 2 bases, and 7 bases separated the two germline ends. Here the CDR3 reads CASSFSPNTGELFF. For the CDR3, the DNA is TGCGCCAGCAGCTTCAGTCCCAACACCGGGGAGCTGTTTTTT.

The chain recombines TRBV11-3 with TRBJ2-2; D not certain. This CDR3 spans 12 amino acids. Trimming cost V 0 bases and J 8 bases, with 4 bases left between them. The germline gives CDR1 SGHNT, CDR2 YENEEA. The CDR3 protein is CASSLDTGELFF. For the CDR3, the DNA is TGTGCCAGCAGCTTAGATACGGGGGAGCTGTTTTTT.

This sequence joins TRBV2 and TRBJ1-6; D is perhaps TRBD1 (6 bases). Trimming left V 6 bases short and J 9 bases short, with 15 bases between. This CDR3 is 14 amino acids long. The V gene's germline CDR1 is SNHLY and CDR2 FYNNEI. CDR3 bases: TGTGCCAGCAGGAAGGAGACAGGCCCTTCACCCCTCCACTTT. Encoded protein: CASRKETGPSPLHF. Full variable domain (missing parts from reference TRBV2 and TRBJ1-6): EPEVTQTPSHQVTQMGQEVILRCVPISNHLYFYWYRQILGQKVEFLVSFYNNEISEKSEIFDDQFSVERPDGSNFTLKIRSTKLEDSAMYFCASRKETGPSPLHFGNGTRLTVT.

The chain recombines TRBV29-1 with TRBJ2-1; D is uncertain. Germline V gene data show CDR1 as SQVTM and CDR2 as ANQGSEA. The length of the CDR3 is 12 residues. Trimming stripped 0 bases from V and 7 bases from J, with 7 bases between. CDR3 nucleotide sequence: TGCAGCGTTGAAGAAGGCTCAAATGAGCAGTTCTTC. Translating it yields CSVEEGSNEQFF.

J is TRBJ1-1 and V is TRBV6-4; D ambiguous. The CDR3 totals 13 residues. V gave up 3 bases and J gave up 5 bases, with 10 bases separating them. Germline V gene lookup returns CDR1 MRHNA and CDR2 SNTAGT. The CDR3 region is CASSEVWGTEAFF. As DNA, the CDR3 is TGTGCCAGCAGTGAGGTGTGGGGAACTGAAGCTTTCTTT.

The J gene is TRBJ1-2, the V gene TRBV12-3 or TRBV12-4; no clear D gene. V gave up 3 bases and J gave up 8 bases, with 10 bases separating them. The CDR3 has 12 residues. The CDR3 reads CASSFFSFGYTF. CDR3 nucleotide sequence: TGTGCCAGCAGTTTTTTCAGCTTCGGCTACACCTTC.

This chain links TRBV6-5 with TRBJ2-3; TRBD2 matches 7 bases. Looked up from germline, CDR1 is MNHEY and CDR2 is SVGAGI. The length of the CDR3 is 13 residues. The V gene end was trimmed by 8 bases and the J gene end by 2 bases; junction bases not matched to a gene: 4. The CDR3 is CASRDYLTDTQYF. In nucleotides, the CDR3 is TGTGCCAGCCGGGACTATCTCACAGATACGCAGTATTTT.

The chain uses TRBV5-6 and TRBJ2-1, with unresolved D. CDR3 length: 11 amino acids. Germline values: CDR1 SGHDT, CDR2 YYEEEE. The V and J ends lost 2 bases and 8 bases respectively, with 5 bases between them. The CDR3: CASSFSDEQFF. The CDR3 DNA sequence: TGTGCCAGCAGCTTTTCCGATGAGCAGTTCTTC.

The chain is built from TRBV7-8 and TRBJ1-5, with D hard to call. V was clipped by 5 bases and J by 2 bases, with 19 bases between them. Looked up from germline, CDR1 is SGHVS and CDR2 is FQNEAQ. The CDR3 runs 17 residues. For the CDR3, the DNA is TGTGCCAGCAGCCGAGAGCGGGTGGTGGGAGGCAATCAGCCCCAGCATTTT. It translates to CASSRERVVGGNQPQHF.

The CDR3 here is CASSLNLGPETQYF. In DNA, the CDR3 is TGTGCCAGCAGCTTAAATCTAGGTCCTGAGACCCAGTACTTC. The J gene is TRBJ2-5, the V gene TRBV7-9, with D unclear. CDR1 and CDR2 from the germline V gene are SEHNR and FQNEAQ (reference sequence). The CDR3 spans 14 residues. The V end was cut by 2 bases, the J end by 5 bases, with 12 bases between.

This chain uses TRBV9 with TRBJ1-2; D uncertain. The CDR3 is 14 amino acids. The V end was cut by 0 bases, the J end by 0 bases, with 6 bases between. CDR1 is SGDLS, CDR2 YYNGEE, per germline. The CDR3 loop is CASSVAQANYGYTF. CDR3 DNA: TGTGCCAGCAGCGTAGCTCAGGCTAACTATGGCTACACCTTC.

This clone was counted once. The chain links TRBV3-1 (or the pseudogene TRBV3-2) to TRBJ2-7; TRBD2 is a possible D gene (6 bases). Germline CDR1 is LGHDT and CDR2 is YNNKEL (reference sequence). This CDR3 comprises 14 residues. V gave up 4 bases and J gave up 3 bases, with 13 bases separating them. The CDR3 loop reads CASSLGGSVYEQYF. CDR3 DNA: TGTGCCAGCAGCCTGGGGGGATCGGTCTACGAGCAGTACTTC.

The V gene is TRBV18, the J gene TRBJ1-5; maybe TRBD1 (5 bases). The CDR3 totals 13 residues. With 3 bases removed from V and 7 bases from J, the gap between germline ends came to 10 bases. Germline V gene lookup returns CDR1 KGHSH and CDR2 LQKENI. The CDR3 is CASSPGAEQPQHF. The CDR3 coding sequence is TGTGCCAGCTCACCCGGGGCGGAACAGCCCCAGCATTTT.

This chain connects TRBV5-1 to TRBJ1-6; maybe TRBD1 (6 bases). Germline-derived CDR1 and CDR2 are SGHRS and YFSETQ. This CDR3 region has 15 residues. Trimming removed 1 base from V and 7 bases from J, with 12 bases in between. The CDR3 nucleotides are TGCGCCAGCAGCTTGTGGGGACATCCGAATTCACCCCTCCACTTT. It encodes CASSLWGHPNSPLHF.

The rearrangement joins TRBV6-2 or TRBV6-3 to TRBJ1-1; the D gene is possibly TRBD1 (6 bases). The germline gives CDR1 MNHEY, CDR2 SVGEGT. This CDR3 comprises 17 residues. V lost 2 bases and J lost 2, with 18 bases in between. The CDR3 loop is CASSYVGTTFVNTEAFF. The CDR3 nucleotides are TGTGCCAGCAGTTACGTCGGGACAACTTTTGTTAACACTGAAGCTTTCTTT.

The chain is built from TRBV7-9 and TRBJ1-1, with 8 bases matching TRBD1. The V segment lost 4 bases and the J segment 2 bases; nucleotides outside the gene matches: 3. CDR1 and CDR2 (germline): SEHNR, FQNEAQ (reference sequence). CDR3 length equals 14 residues. The CDR3 region is CASSSGTGNTEAFF. CDR3 in DNA: TGTGCCAGCAGCTCCGGGACAGGAAACACTGAAGCTTTCTTT.